Included here is one T cell receptor beta chain sequence, with context. What it binds is unknown. 13 Jbeta primers and 60 Vbeta primers were used for the PCR. The protocol was immunoSEQ multiplex PCR, while the TCRdb copy is restricted to in-frame clones and leaves out a portion. The sample carries over 90,000 clones, 64% recorded once. The data belong to a study of cytomegalovirus exposure and HLA in healthy donors. Study-wide results and limits: TCR beta chains associated with HLA were, in a later analysis, more clonally expanded than equally common others.

CDR3 length: 14 amino acids. Germline CDR1 reads MNHEY; CDR2 reads SVGAGI. V lost 2 bases, J lost 1 base, and 8 bases lay in between. The V call is TRBV6-5, the J call TRBJ1-2; the D is unclear. The sequenced material came from PBMCs. This TCR derives from a man aged 60-69 years in good health and CMV-seronegative. CDR3 protein: CASSYRHLNYGYTF. DNA of the CDR3: TGTGCCAGCAGTTACCGACACCTTAACTATGGCTACACCTTC.